Listed below are T cell receptor beta chains from one sample, sequenced in a study of kidney transplant recipient with SARS-CoV-2 infection. TCRdb analysed the reads with MiXCR anew, one entry per CDR3 protein. The table includes 250,000 or so distinct CDR3 sequences, under 30% detected once. The source was a blood sample, collected at baseline and between days 110 and 120 from a kidney transplant recipient. Every receptor here comes from a young adult male patient who had COVID-19 and was a kidney transplant recipient. Some T cells may be graft donor cells. CDR3s include the opening cysteine and the closing phenylalanine or tryptophan. The D gene is left open where the match is weak. Only some rows state a clone size, as once, few, many or a class for expanded clones.

abundance	v_gene	j_gene	d_gene	CDR3aa	CDR3nt
many	TRBV21-1	TRBJ2-7	-	CASSKGKWGFFAYEQYF	TGTGCCAGCAGCAAAGGGAAATGGGGATTTTTCGCGTACGAGCAGTACTTC
many	TRBV20-1	TRBJ2-7	-	CSARRVAAYEQYF	TGCAGTGCCCGGAGGGTAGCAGCCTACGAGCAGTACTTC
many	TRBV11-2	TRBJ2-4	-	CASSGVVPGGKNIQYF	TGTGCCAGCTCGGGGGTCGTCCCCGGCGGCAAAAACATTCAGTACTTC
many	TRBV7-6	TRBJ1-2	-	CASSPYHESRKTYGYTF	TGTGCCAGCAGCCCGTATCATGAATCTCGAAAGACCTATGGCTACACCTTC
many	TRBV20-1	TRBJ2-7	-	CSAGGGSYEQYF	TGCAGTGCCGGGGGCGGGAGCTACGAGCAGTACTTC
many	TRBV7-2	TRBJ1-2	-	CASSYLYRDGKTYGYTF	TGTGCCAGCAGCTACCTGTACAGAGACGGAAAGACCTATGGCTACACCTTC
many	TRBV29-1	TRBJ1-2	TRBD1	CSVSRGQGGYTF	TGCAGCGTCAGTCGAGGACAGGGAGGCTACACCTTC
many	TRBV21-1	TRBJ1-1	-	CASSKAQTNMNTEAFF	TGTGCCAGCAGCAAAGCGCAAACTAACATGAACACTGAAGCTTTCTTT
many	TRBV24-1	TRBJ2-1	TRBD2	CATSLGPAGEQFF	TGTGCCACCAGTCTAGGCCCAGCGGGGGAGCAGTTCTTC
many	TRBV24-1	TRBJ2-1	TRBD2	CATSDQLAGSYNEQFF	TGTGCCACCAGTGATCAACTAGCGGGGTCCTACAATGAGCAGTTCTTC
few	TRBV18	TRBJ2-5	-	CASSPPRVGRETQYF	TGTGCCAGCTCACCACCGAGAGTCGGGAGAGAGACCCAGTACTTC
many	TRBV3-1	TRBJ2-7	TRBD1	CASSTPGTGGYEQYF	TGTGCCAGCAGCACCCCCGGGACAGGGGGCTACGAGCAGTACTTC
-	TRBV5-4	TRBJ1-2	-	CASREGVPGKTYGYTF	TGTGCCAGCAGAGAAGGCGTACCAGGAAAGACCTATGGCTACACCTTC
many	TRBV2	TRBJ1-2	-	CASRSNPQGGKGYTF	TGTGCCAGCAGGTCTAACCCTCAGGGAGGGAAAGGCTACACCTTC
many	TRBV4-3	TRBJ1-6	-	CASSQDLEQGYNSPLHF	TGCGCCAGCAGCCAAGATCTTGAGCAGGGTTATAATTCACCCCTCCACTTT
-	TRBV11-2	TRBJ1-2	-	CASSTPLTSRETYGYTF	TGTGCCAGCAGCACTCCACTAACAAGCAGAGAGACCTATGGCTACACCTTC
few	TRBV5-1	TRBJ2-1	TRBD1	CASSSDRAFNEQFF	TGCGCCAGCAGCTCAGACAGGGCTTTTAATGAGCAGTTCTTC
few	TRBV27	TRBJ2-5	-	CASRTGLQETQYF	TGTGCCAGCAGAACCGGACTGCAAGAGACCCAGTACTTC
many	TRBV7-3	TRBJ2-1	-	CASSLGGGLDEQFF	TGTGCCAGCAGCTTAGGGGGAGGCCTCGATGAGCAGTTCTTC
many	TRBV5-1	TRBJ1-2	-	CASSLSRGSLDGYTF	TGCGCCAGCAGCTTGAGCAGGGGAAGCTTAGATGGCTACACCTTC
many	TRBV20-1	TRBJ1-3	-	CSARPRFPSGNTIYF	TGCAGTGCTAGGCCCCGATTCCCCTCTGGAAACACCATATATTTT
-	TRBV7-2	TRBJ2-5	-	CASSSPSVMETQYF	TGTGCCAGCAGCTCACCTAGCGTAATGGAGACCCAGTACTTC
many	TRBV11-1	TRBJ1-2	-	CASSTEHKAGKTYGYTF	TGTGCCAGCAGCACTGAACATAAGGCTGGAAAGACCTATGGCTACACCTTC
many	TRBV6-5	TRBJ2-7	TRBD1	CASDGTGGGYEQYF	TGTGCCAGCGATGGAACAGGGGGAGGCTACGAGCAGTACTTC
many	TRBV7-9	TRBJ1-5	-	CASSPMGVLQPQHF	TGTGCCAGCAGCCCCATGGGGGTGTTGCAGCCCCAGCATTTT
many	TRBV28	TRBJ2-7	TRBD2	CASTMEREGLYEQYF	TGTGCCAGCACGATGGAGCGGGAGGGCCTTTACGAGCAGTACTTC
-	TRBV27	TRBJ2-1	-	CASRQTSSYNEQFF	TGTGCCAGCAGGCAGACCTCGTCCTACAATGAGCAGTTCTTC
-	TRBV6-5	TRBJ2-7	-	CASSSAGISYEQYF	TGTGCCAGTAGCTCGGCAGGGATTTCCTACGAGCAGTACTTC
many	TRBV7-3	TRBJ1-5	TRBD1	CASSLGQGRHQPQHF	TGTGCCAGCAGCTTAGGACAGGGTCGTCATCAGCCCCAGCATTTT
few	TRBV3-1	TRBJ2-2	-	CASSQGDPISGLTGELFF	TGTGCCAGCAGCCAGGGAGATCCCATTTCAGGCTTGACCGGGGAGCTGTTTTTT
-	TRBV7-2	TRBJ1-2	TRBD1	CASSPGTVNGYTF	TGTGCCAGCAGTCCCGGGACAGTAAATGGCTACACCTTC
many	TRBV6-9	TRBJ1-2	-	CASSHNRPYGKTYGYTF	TGTGCCAGCAGTCATAATAGGCCTTACGGAAAGACCTATGGCTACACCTTC
few	TRBV6-1	TRBJ1-1	-	CASSEGLGRGRTEAFF	TGTGCCAGCAGTGAAGGGTTGGGCAGGGGACGAACTGAAGCTTTCTTT
few	TRBV12-3/TRBV12-4	TRBJ2-1	TRBD2	CASNAGGSYNEQFF	TGTGCCAGCAACGCGGGGGGCTCCTACAATGAGCAGTTCTTC
-	TRBV11-2	TRBJ2-1	TRBD2	CTSRHLAGGGYNEQFF	TGTACCAGCAGGCACCTAGCGGGAGGAGGCTACAATGAGCAGTTCTTC
many	TRBV6-8	TRBJ1-2	-	CASSRMGRSRKTYGYTF	TGTGCCAGCAGTCGGATGGGACGCTCTAGAAAGACCTATGGCTACACCTTC
-	TRBV30	TRBJ2-3	-	CAWSVTTDTQYF	TGTGCCTGGAGTGTAACCACAGATACGCAGTATTTT
many	TRBV28	TRBJ1-2	-	CASSFDIRGYGYTF	TGTGCCAGCAGTTTCGATATACGTGGCTATGGCTACACCTTC
many	TRBV11-3	TRBJ1-2	-	CASSIVNDLGKTYGYTF	TGTGCCAGCAGCATAGTTAACGATCTCGGAAAGACCTATGGCTACACCTTC
many	TRBV24-1	TRBJ1-1	-	CATSDIMNTEAFF	TGTGCCACCAGTGATATCATGAACACTGAAGCTTTCTTT
-	TRBV19	TRBJ2-1	-	CNSSRGDSFSYNEQFF	TGTAACAGTAGTAGGGGAGACAGCTTCTCCTACAATGAGCAGTTCTTC
-	TRBV29-1	TRBJ1-2	TRBD1	CSVLLGQGDYGYAF	TGCAGCGTCCTATTAGGACAGGGGGACTATGGCTACGCCTTC
many	TRBV3-1	TRBJ1-1	-	CASSPYGTSNTEAFF	TGTGCCAGCAGCCCATACGGGACCTCGAACACTGAAGCTTTCTTT
many	TRBV28	TRBJ2-5	TRBD2	CASSFSAGGVQYF	TGTGCCAGCAGTTTCTCGGCGGGAGGGGTCCAGTACTTC
-	TRBV5-4	TRBJ2-1	-	CASSWARGGVILASEQFF	TGTGCCAGCAGCTGGGCTAGGGGGGGAGTGATTTTGGCAAGTGAGCAGTTCTTC
-	TRBV3-1	TRBJ2-5	-	CASSVQIPISFSETQYF	TGTGCCAGCAGCGTCCAAATTCCCATTTCTTTCTCTGAGACCCAGTACTTC
many	TRBV8-2	TRBJ1-2	-	CGSKEVDSRKTYGYTF	TGTGGCAGTAAAGAAGTTGATAGCCGAAAGACCTATGGCTACACCTTC
many	TRBV14	TRBJ2-3	-	CASSQGPPPDTQYF	TGTGCCAGCAGCCAAGGACCCCCCCCAGATACGCAGTATTTT
-	TRBV15	TRBJ2-5	TRBD2	CATSIRLAGGGETQYF	TGTGCCACCAGCATACGACTAGCGGGGGGAGGGGAGACCCAGTACTTC
-	TRBV5-1	TRBJ2-3	TRBD2	CASSPLGLATDTQCF	TGCGCCAGCAGCCCCCTCGGACTAGCGACAGATACGCAGTGTTTT
many	TRBV12-3/TRBV12-4	TRBJ1-1	-	CASSLAQARITEAFF	TGTGCCAGCAGTTTAGCGCAGGCTAGAATCACTGAAGCTTTCTTT
many	TRBV7-9	TRBJ2-3	TRBD1	CASSQTGATDTQYF	TGTGCCAGCAGCCAGACAGGGGCCACAGATACGCAGTATTTT
many	TRBV28	TRBJ1-2	TRBD1	CASSSLAGTGGIYGYTF	TGTGCCAGCAGTTCCTTAGCCGGGACAGGGGGCATTTATGGCTACACCTTC
many	TRBV6-6	TRBJ1-2	-	CASSPRQGGRKTYGYTF	TGTGCCAGCAGTCCTAGACAAGGTGGGAGAAAGACCTATGGCTACACCTTC
-	TRBV28	TRBJ1-2	-	CASSYGSPWRKTCGYTF	TGTGCCAGCAGTTATGGGAGTCCTTGGCGAAAGACCTGTGGCTACACCTTC
many	TRBV11-2	TRBJ1-2	-	CASSLVGSGYTF	TGTGCCAGCAGCTTAGTAGGCTCCGGCTACACCTTC